The 16 T cell receptor beta chains presented below share a single source sample, sequenced in a study of T-cell reconstitution after alpha-beta-depleted transplantation in children. Molecular barcoding with unique molecular identifiers was used for the TCRbeta library. TCRdb called the PCR reads again in MiXCR, with one record for every CDR3 protein. The sample includes some 300,000 distinct CDR3 sequences, less than 9.5% seen only once; the top ten take approximately 9.1%. These receptors lack a known antigen. Study-level findings and limits: From newly produced T cells came most of the T-cell counts and diversity one year after transplant.

The source material was peripheral blood, sampled 360 days after TCRalphabeta/CD19-depleted stem cell transplant. The receptors here all came from a female patient aged 2-15 years who had a stem cell transplant for Fanconi anemia, so the T cells may come from the graft donor.

CDR3 coding DNA: TGTGCCAGCAGTTGGGGACTAGCGGAGTCCTCCTACGAGCAGTACTTC. It specifies CASSWGLAESSYEQYF. The chain employs TRBV6-5 and TRBJ2-7, with 11 bases lining up with TRBD2. The CDR3 covers 16 residues. The germline V gene encodes CDR1 MNHEY and CDR2 SVGAGI. The trim removed 4 bases at V and 0 bases at J, leaving 5 bases unmatched.

This clonotype was seen at least ten times. This chain links TRBV29-1 with TRBJ1-5; 8 bases agree with TRBD1. The CDR3 has 13 amino acids. Trimming cost V 6 bases and J 7 bases; bases outside gene matches: 8. The germline V gene encodes CDR1 SQVTM and CDR2 ANQGSEA. DNA of the CDR3: TGCAGCGTCAGCGGACAGGGAAGCCAGCCCCAGCATTTT. Its protein is CSVSGQGSQPQHF.

This chain uses TRBV6-2 or TRBV6-3 with TRBJ1-5; D gene unclear. The CDR3 extends over 15 amino acids. V was pared by 6 bases and J by 3 bases, with 15 bases between. The V gene's germline CDR1 is MNHEY and CDR2 SVGEGT. CDR3 sequence (DNA): TGTGCCAGCAGGAGCCTTTCGGGCTTCAATCAGCCCCAGCATTTT. Its protein product is CASRSLSGFNQPQHF.

This clonotype was seen repeatedly, ten times or more. The chain combines TRBV5-6 with TRBJ2-3; D unclear. Between the trimmed V and J ends, which lost 0 bases and 0 bases, there was a span of 11 bases. The germline CDR1 and CDR2 sequences are SGHDT and YYEEEE. This CDR3 spans 16 amino acids. Here the CDR3 reads CASSLAYTLSTDTQYF. CDR3 nucleotide sequence: TGTGCCAGCAGCTTGGCTTACACGCTTAGCACAGATACGCAGTATTTT.

This clonotype was observed at least ten times. The rearrangement joins TRBV29-1 to TRBJ1-5, with TRBD1 matching 7 bases. The length of the CDR3 is 17 residues. CDR1 is SQVTM and CDR2 is ANQGSEA in the germline V gene. J lost 2 bases, V lost 4 bases, and 14 bases had no gene match. CDR3 sequence (DNA): TGCAGCGTTGTCACGGTTACAGGGGTCGGAGGCAATCAGCCCCAGCATTTT. Its protein product is CSVVTVTGVGGNQPQHF.

This clonotype has a handful of counts. The chain recombines TRBV18 with TRBJ2-6, with D unclear. Looked up from germline, CDR1 is KGHSH and CDR2 is LQKENI. This CDR3 has 15 residues. The germline V and J ends were trimmed by 2 bases and 2 bases, with 7 bases remaining between them. This chain's CDR3 is CASSPDGPGANVLTF. CDR3 nucleotide sequence: TGTGCCAGCTCACCAGATGGTCCTGGGGCCAACGTCCTGACTTTC.

In this sample, this clonotype turned up a few times. The chain carries TRBV15 and TRBJ1-3, with D possibly matching TRBD1 (6 bases). The V and J ends lost 8 bases and 3 bases respectively, with 11 bases between them. Germline V gives CDR1 LNHNV, CDR2 YYDKDF (reference sequence). CDR3 size: 13 residues. The CDR3 is CATAGGGGNTIYF. The CDR3 DNA sequence: TGTGCCACCGCGGGGGGCGGTGGAAACACCATATATTTT.

This clonotype was recorded many times. This sequence joins TRBV5-1 and TRBJ2-7; tentative D call: TRBD1 (5 bases). The V end lost 6 bases, the J end lost 2 bases, and 15 bases lay between the germline ends. Germline V lookup: CDR1 SGHRS, CDR2 YFSETQ. This CDR3 has 14 amino acids. The CDR3 nucleotides are TGCGCCAGCATGATCCAGGCAGGGCCCTACGAGCAGTACTTC. As protein: CASMIQAGPYEQYF.

The table lists this clonotype with many counts. The chain combines TRBV20-1 with TRBJ2-3, with a tentative D call TRBD2 (5 bases). The CDR3 runs to 13 residues. Looked up from germline, CDR1 is DFQATT and CDR2 is SNEGSKA (reference sequence). V shed 4 bases and J shed 0 bases, with 8 bases lying between them. Here the CDR3 reads CSATDYSTDTQYF. The DNA of the CDR3 is TGCAGTGCTACTGACTATAGCACAGATACGCAGTATTTT.

This clonotype was seen ten or more times. A much larger clone differs by one base, so this may be a read error. This chain uses TRBV11-2 with TRBJ2-3; D remains unclear. This CDR3 is built from 12 residues. Germline lookup yields CDR1 SGHAT and CDR2 FQNNGV. Between the trimmed V and J ends, which lost 2 bases and 2 bases, there was a span of 2 bases. CDR3 DNA: TGTGCCAGCAGCTTACACACAGATACGCAGTATTTT. Amino acid sequence: CASSLHTDTQYF.

This clonotype showed up many times. The chain employs TRBV12-3 or TRBV12-4 and TRBJ1-2; 8 bases map to TRBD1. This CDR3 is built from 12 residues. J was trimmed by 6 bases and V by 9 bases; bases with no gene match: 6. The chain's CDR3 is CASKPQGDGYTF. The CDR3 DNA sequence: TGTGCCAGTAAACCACAGGGGGATGGCTACACCTTC.

This clonotype was counted a few times. J is TRBJ1-5 and V is TRBV9; D not certain. The length of the CDR3 is 13 residues. The germline CDR1 and CDR2 sequences are SGDLS and YYNGEE. V lost 4 bases and J 0 bases, leaving 5 bases between the germline ends. The CDR3 reads CASSTNSNQPQHF. The CDR3 DNA reads TGTGCCAGCAGCACCAATAGCAATCAGCCCCAGCATTTT. Supplemented by reference TRBV9 and TRBJ1-5, the full variable domain reads DSGVTQTPKHLITATGQRVTLRCSPRSGDLSVYWYQQSLDQGLQFLIQYYNGEERAKGNILERFSAQQFPDLHSELNLSSLELGDSALYFCASSTNSNQPQHFGDGTRLSIL.

This clonotype came up many times. The rearrangement links TRBV3-1 to TRBJ1-3; D possibly corresponds to TRBD1 (6 bases). Germline assignment: CDR1 LGHDT and CDR2 YNNKEL (reference sequence). This CDR3 spans 17 amino acids. Trimming took off 1 base at V and 1 base at J, with 14 bases between the two ends. CDR3 sequence: CASSQGGQFLSGNTIYF. The CDR3, as DNA: TGTGCCAGCAGCCAAGGAGGACAGTTTCTATCTGGAAACACCATATATTTT.

In this sample, this clonotype turned up many times. V usage is TRBV5-1 and J usage is TRBJ1-5, with a possible D match to TRBD1 (5 bases). Looked up from germline, CDR1 is SGHRS and CDR2 is YFSETQ. Trimming pared 4 bases from V and 0 bases from J, leaving 11 bases between. The CDR3 has 15 residues. The CDR3 spells CASSPGTDSNQPQHF. CDR3 coding DNA: TGCGCCAGCAGCCCGGGGACGGATAGCAATCAGCCCCAGCATTTT.

The chain employs TRBV28 and TRBJ1-5; 8 nucleotides agree with TRBD1. Unmatched junction bases numbered 12, after V lost 4 bases and J lost 4 bases. This CDR3 region has 17 residues. The germline gives CDR1 MDHEN, CDR2 SYDVKM. The CDR3 spells CASSSWRDRGGNQPQHF. The CDR3 DNA reads as TGTGCCAGCAGTTCGTGGCGCGACAGGGGAGGGAATCAGCCCCAGCATTTT.

The chain is built from TRBV7-2 and TRBJ2-7, with 12 nucleotides matching TRBD2. The V gene's germline CDR1 is SGHTA and CDR2 FQGNSA. With 6 bases clipped from V and 5 bases from J, the junction kept 5 bases outside the gene matches. CDR3 length: 14 residues. This chain's CDR3 is CASRTSGSVNEQYF. For the CDR3, the DNA is TGTGCCAGCAGGACTAGCGGGAGTGTAAACGAGCAGTACTTC.